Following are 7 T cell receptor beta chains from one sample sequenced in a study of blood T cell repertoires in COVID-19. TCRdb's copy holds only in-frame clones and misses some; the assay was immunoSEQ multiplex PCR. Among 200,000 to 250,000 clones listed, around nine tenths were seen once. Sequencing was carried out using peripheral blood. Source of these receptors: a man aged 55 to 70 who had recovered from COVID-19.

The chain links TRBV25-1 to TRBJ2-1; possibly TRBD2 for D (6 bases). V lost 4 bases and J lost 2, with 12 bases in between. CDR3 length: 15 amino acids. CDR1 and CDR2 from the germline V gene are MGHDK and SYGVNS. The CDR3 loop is CASSAQGGTYNEQFF. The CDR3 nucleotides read TGTGCCAGCAGTGCTCAGGGAGGCACCTACAATGAGCAGTTCTTC.

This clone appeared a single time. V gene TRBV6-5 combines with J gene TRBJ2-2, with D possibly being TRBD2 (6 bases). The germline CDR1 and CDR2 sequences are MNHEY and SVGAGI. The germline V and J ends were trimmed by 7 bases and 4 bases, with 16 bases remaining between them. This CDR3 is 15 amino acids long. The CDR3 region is CASKEGGIVTGELFF. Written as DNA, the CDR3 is TGTGCCAGCAAAGAGGGAGGTATAGTCACCGGGGAGCTGTTTTTT.

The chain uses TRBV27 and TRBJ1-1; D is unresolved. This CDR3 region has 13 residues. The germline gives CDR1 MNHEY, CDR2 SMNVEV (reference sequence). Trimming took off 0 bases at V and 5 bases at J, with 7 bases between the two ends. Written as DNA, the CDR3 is TGTGCCAGCAGTTTATCGTGGAGGACTGAAGCTTTCTTT. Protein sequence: CASSLSWRTEAFF.

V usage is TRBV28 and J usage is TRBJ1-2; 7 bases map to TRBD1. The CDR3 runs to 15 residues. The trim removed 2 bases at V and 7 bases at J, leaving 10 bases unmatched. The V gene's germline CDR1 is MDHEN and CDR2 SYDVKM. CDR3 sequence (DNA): TGTGCCAGCAGTTTAGTACAGGGGCCTAGGGGTGGCTACACCTTC. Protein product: CASSLVQGPRGGYTF.

DNA for the CDR3: TGTGCCAGCGGGACAGGGACCTACTCTGGAAACACCATATATTTT. It specifies CASGTGTYSGNTIYF. V gene TRBV7-2 combines with J gene TRBJ1-3, with 9 bases aligning to TRBD1. Germline lookup yields CDR1 SGHTA and CDR2 FQGNSA. CDR3 length: 15 amino acids. Germline trimming cut 8 bases from V and 0 bases from J; bases unmatched to any gene: 5.

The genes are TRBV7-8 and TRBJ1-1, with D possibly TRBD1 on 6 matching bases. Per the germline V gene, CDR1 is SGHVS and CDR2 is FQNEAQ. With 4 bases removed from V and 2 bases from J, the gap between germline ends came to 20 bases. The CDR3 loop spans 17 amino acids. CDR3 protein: CASSSGGGPHRNTEAFF. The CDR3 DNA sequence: TGTGCCAGCAGCTCCGGGGGGGGGCCGCATAGAAACACTGAAGCTTTCTTT. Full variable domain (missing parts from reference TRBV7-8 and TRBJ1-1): GAGVSQSPRYKVAKRGQDVALRCDPISGHVSLFWYQQALGQGPEFLTYFQNEAQLDKSGLPSDRFFAERPEGSVSTLKIQRTQQEDSAVYLCASSSGGGPHRNTEAFFGQGTRLTVV.

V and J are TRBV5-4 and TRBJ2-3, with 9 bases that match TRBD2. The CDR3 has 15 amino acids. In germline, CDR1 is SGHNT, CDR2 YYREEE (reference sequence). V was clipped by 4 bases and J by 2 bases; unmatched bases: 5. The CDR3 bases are TGTGCCAGCAGCAGGAGCGGGGGGCCCACAGATACGCAGTATTTT. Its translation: CASSRSGGPTDTQYF.